Listed here is a single T cell receptor (beta chain). Its antigen is unidentified. The trim removed 1 base at V and 0 bases at J, leaving 8 bases unmatched. Germline CDR1 reads SGHTA; CDR2 reads FQGNSA. CDR3 length: 18 amino acids. This sample is part of a study of T cell responses to AZD1222 COVID-19 vaccine. Clones were read by immunoSEQ multiplex PCR, and TCRdb kept only the in-frame ones, dropping some. The table lists roughly 35,000 clones, 86% of them singletons, with about 6.6% in the top ten. Overall study results and limits: White British people made up most donors, females outnumbered males, and clonal diversity was possibly underestimated. Sampling that yielded the repertoires occurred only after the peak T cell response. Spike-specific TCR depth and breadth grew after two AZD1222 doses.

The rearrangement links TRBV7-2 to TRBJ2-7, with TRBD2 identical over 11 bases. The receptor's source is an adult in good health. The material sequenced was peripheral blood, taken on day 0 of AZD1222 vaccination. CDR3 sequence (DNA): TGTGCCAGCAGCTTAGGGATAGCGGGAGGGCCTAGCTCCTACGAGCAGTACTTC. This translates into CASSLGIAGGPSSYEQYF.